The present TCR beta chain was sequenced within a study of T cell responses to AZD1222 COVID-19 vaccine. Study as a whole: Pooling covered second doses at about 4 or about 12 weeks. Study-wide results and limits: Among spike-specific TCRs, nearly half reportedly target unmutated variant regions. The sample set comprised mostly white British donors with more females, and clonal diversity was possibly underestimated.

Repertoires were generated with immunoSEQ multiplex PCR, while TCRdb's copy carries only in-frame clones and drops some. The sample has around 150,000 clones, roughly 94% seen once. Comments on this clone: Its target is unknown.

In germline, CDR1 is MNHEY, CDR2 SVGAGI. This CDR3 spans 13 amino acids. Trimming took off 4 bases at V and 3 bases at J, with 9 bases between the two ends. The receptor's source is an adult in good health. The chain combines TRBV6-5 with TRBJ1-2, with TRBD1 as a possible D gene (5 bases). Sequenced material: peripheral blood, taken on day 0 of AZD1222 vaccination. The CDR3 DNA sequence: TGTGCCAGCAGTTGGGGGGGAGACTATGGCTACACCTTC. Translation gives CASSWGGDYGYTF.